This record concerns one T cell receptor (beta chain) sequence. Its antigen is not identified. This specimen comes from a study of T cell repertoires in cytomegalovirus infection. Trimming removed 3 bases from V and 2 bases from J, with 14 bases in between. From germline, CDR1 is SGHTA and CDR2 FQGNSA. This CDR3 has 16 residues. TCRdb used MiXCR to reprocess the reads, holding one entry per CDR3 protein. The repertoire holds fewer than 200,000 distinct CDR3 sequences, with about 20% as singletons. The chain carries TRBV7-2 and TRBJ2-1; D not resolved. This TCR was recovered from a human donor in good health (CMV status not recorded). Some clones in this sample may be carry-over from other donors' samples. Sample: CD8+ T cells from cultured PBMCs, taken from culture after CMV antigen stimulation. This CDR3 reads CASSFVGVAAYNEQFF. CDR3 nucleotides: TGTGCCAGCAGCTTCGTTGGGGTGGCGGCCTACAATGAGCAGTTCTTC. Based on the CDR3 plus reference TRBV7-2 and TRBJ2-1, the full variable domain is GAGVSQSPSNKVTEKGKDVELRCDPISGHTALYWYRQSLGQGLEFLIYFQGNSAPDKSGLPSDRFSAERTGGSVSTLTIQRTQQEDSAVYLCASSFVGVAAYNEQFFGPGTRLTVL.